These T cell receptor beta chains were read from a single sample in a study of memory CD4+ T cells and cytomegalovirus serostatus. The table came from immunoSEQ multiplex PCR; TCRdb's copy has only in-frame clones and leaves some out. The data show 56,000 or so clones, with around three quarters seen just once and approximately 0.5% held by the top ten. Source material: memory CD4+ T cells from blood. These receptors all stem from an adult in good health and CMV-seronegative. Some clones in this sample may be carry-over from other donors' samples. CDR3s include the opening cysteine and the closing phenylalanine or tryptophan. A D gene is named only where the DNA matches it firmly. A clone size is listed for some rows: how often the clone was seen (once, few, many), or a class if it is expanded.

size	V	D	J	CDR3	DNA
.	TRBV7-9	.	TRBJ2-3	CASSLRASTDTQYF	TGTGCCAGCAGCCTCAGAGCTAGCACAGATACGCAGTATTTT
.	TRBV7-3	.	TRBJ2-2	CASSLSGQNTGELFF	TGTGCCAGCAGCCTTTCGGGACAGAACACCGGGGAGCTGTTTTTT
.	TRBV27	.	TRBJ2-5	CASSYLGLGQETQYF	TGTGCCAGCAGTTACCTAGGGCTAGGGCAAGAGACCCAGTACTTC
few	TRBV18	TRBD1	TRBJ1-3	CASSLPTGGSGNTIYF	TGTGCCAGCTCACTTCCGACAGGGGGCTCTGGAAACACCATATATTTT
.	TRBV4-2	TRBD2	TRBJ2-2	CASSHRLAGANTGELFF	TGTGCCAGCAGCCACCGACTAGCGGGCGCGAACACCGGGGAGCTGTTTTTT
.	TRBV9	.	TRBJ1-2	CASSWGLNYGYTF	TGTGCCAGCAGCTGGGGCCTCAACTATGGCTACACCTTC
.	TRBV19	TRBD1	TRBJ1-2	CATGQGLGGYTF	TGTGCCACTGGACAGGGGCTAGGCGGCTACACCTTC
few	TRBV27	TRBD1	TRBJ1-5	CASSEQGLGNQPQHF	TGTGCCAGCAGTGAACAGGGGTTAGGCAATCAGCCCCAGCATTTT
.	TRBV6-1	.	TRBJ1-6	CASLRDTYNSPLHF	TGTGCCAGCCTTCGGGACACGTATAATTCACCCCTCCACTTT
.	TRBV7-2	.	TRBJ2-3	CASRPPDGLGPHMGTQYF	TGTGCCAGCAGACCCCCCGACGGCCTGGGACCGCACATGGGTACGCAGTATTTT
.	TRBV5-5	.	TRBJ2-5	CASSLSGQQETQYF	TGTGCCAGCAGCTTGAGCGGACAGCAAGAGACCCAGTACTTC
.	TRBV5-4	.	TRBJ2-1	CASSLIQSPSYNEQFF	TGTGCCAGCAGCCTAATCCAGAGCCCTTCGTACAATGAGCAGTTCTTC
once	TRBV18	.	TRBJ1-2	CASSPSGENYYGYTF	TGTGCCAGCTCACCTTCTGGAGAGAACTACTATGGCTACACCTTC
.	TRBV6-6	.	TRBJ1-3	CASSSTGGNTIYF	TGTGCCAGCAGTTCCACTGGTGGAAACACCATATATTTT
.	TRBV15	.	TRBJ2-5	CATSRGLGETQYF	TGTGCCACCAGCAGAGGGCTCGGCGAGACCCAGTACTTC
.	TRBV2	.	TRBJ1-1	CASQGQVYTEAFF	TGTGCCAGCCAGGGCCAGGTATACACTGAAGCTTTCTTT
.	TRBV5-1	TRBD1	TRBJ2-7	CASSAGDRAYEQYF	TGCGCCAGCAGCGCCGGGGACAGGGCCTACGAGCAGTACTTC
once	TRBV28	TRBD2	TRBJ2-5	CASSLLGAGTETQYF	TGTGCCAGCAGTTTATTGGGAGCGGGGACAGAGACCCAGTACTTC
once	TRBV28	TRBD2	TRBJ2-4	CASSLGGHLAKNIQYF	TGTGCCAGCAGTTTGGGAGGGCATCTAGCCAAAAACATTCAGTACTTC
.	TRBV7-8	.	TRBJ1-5	CASSLGRGLNQPQHF	TGTGCCAGCAGCTTAGGAAGAGGGCTCAATCAGCCCCAGCATTTT
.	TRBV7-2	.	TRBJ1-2	CASRQGFGNYGYTF	TGTGCCAGCAGACAGGGTTTTGGGAACTATGGCTACACCTTC
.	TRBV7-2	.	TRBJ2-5	CASGSLGAETQYF	TGTGCCAGCGGAAGCCTGGGGGCTGAGACCCAGTACTTC
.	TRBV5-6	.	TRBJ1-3	CASSASGVAGNTIYF	TGTGCCAGCAGCGCATCAGGGGTGGCAGGAAACACCATATATTTT
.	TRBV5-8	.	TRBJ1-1	CASSLDTEAFF	TGTGCCAGCAGCTTGGACACTGAAGCTTTCTTT
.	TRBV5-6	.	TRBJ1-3	CASSLWGYSGNTIYF	TGTGCCAGCAGCTTGTGGGGGTACTCTGGAAACACCATATATTTT
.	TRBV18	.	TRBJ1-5	CASSPPGAEGNQPQHF	TGTGCCAGCTCACCACCGGGGGCGGAGGGCAATCAGCCCCAGCATTTT
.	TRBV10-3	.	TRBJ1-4	CAIGDGSTNEKLFF	TGTGCCATCGGGGACGGTTCAACTAATGAAAAACTGTTTTTT
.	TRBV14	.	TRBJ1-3	CASSHNGFSGNTIYF	TGTGCCAGCAGCCATAACGGATTCTCTGGAAACACCATATATTTT
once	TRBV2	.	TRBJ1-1	CASSVGRSSFQGNTEAFF	TGTGCCAGCAGTGTTGGGAGGAGTTCCTTCCAGGGGAACACTGAAGCTTTCTTT
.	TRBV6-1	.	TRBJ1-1	CASRGLNTEAFF	TGTGCCAGCAGGGGGCTGAACACTGAAGCTTTCTTT
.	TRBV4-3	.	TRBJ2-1	CASSPTRSSYNEQFF	TGCGCCAGCAGCCCGACACGGAGCTCCTACAATGAGCAGTTCTTC
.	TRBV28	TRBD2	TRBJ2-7	CASRHSSGRPPYEQYF	TGTGCCAGCAGGCACTCTAGCGGGAGGCCACCCTACGAGCAGTACTTC
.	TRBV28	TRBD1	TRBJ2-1	CASSVTGQGYNEQFF	TGTGCCAGCAGCGTAACGGGACAGGGATACAATGAGCAGTTCTTC
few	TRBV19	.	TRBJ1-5	CASSITPQGSNQPQHF	TGTGCCAGTAGTATTACACCCCAGGGGAGCAATCAGCCCCAGCATTTT
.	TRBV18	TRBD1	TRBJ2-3	CASSLRQGVDPDTQYF	TGTGCCAGCTCACTTAGACAGGGGGTGGACCCCGATACGCAGTATTTT
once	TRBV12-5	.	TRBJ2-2	CASGLVPQFGTGRTGELFF	TGTGCTAGTGGTTTGGTCCCGCAGTTCGGTACAGGGAGAACCGGGGAGCTGTTTTTT
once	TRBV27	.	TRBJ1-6	CASSLGGGSAPLHF	TGTGCCAGCAGTTTGGGGGGGGGTAGTGCACCCCTCCACTTT
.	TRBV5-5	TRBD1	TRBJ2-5	CASSPFVGQGAETQYF	TGTGCCAGCAGCCCGTTCGTGGGGCAGGGGGCAGAGACCCAGTACTTC
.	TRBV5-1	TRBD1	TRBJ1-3	CASSPTGTGGNTIYF	TGCGCCAGCAGCCCAACCGGGACAGGTGGAAACACCATATATTTT
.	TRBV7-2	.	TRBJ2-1	CASSFTTGSYNEQFF	TGTGCCAGCAGTTTTACAACAGGCTCCTACAATGAGCAGTTCTTC
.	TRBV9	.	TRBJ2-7	CASSVGGQSEQYF	TGTGCCAGCAGCGTAGGGGGACAAAGCGAGCAGTACTTC
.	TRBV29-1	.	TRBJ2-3	CSVEGGYSRTDTQYF	TGCAGCGTTGAAGGGGGGTATTCCCGCACAGATACGCAGTATTTT
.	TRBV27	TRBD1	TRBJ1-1	CASSHGPGQGADTEAFF	TGTGCCAGCAGCCATGGCCCGGGACAGGGGGCGGACACTGAAGCTTTCTTT
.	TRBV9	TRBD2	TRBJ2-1	CASSAVEPGLAYNEQFF	TGTGCCAGCAGCGCCGTCGAACCCGGACTAGCCTACAATGAGCAGTTCTTC
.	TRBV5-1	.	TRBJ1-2	CASSLAGAQGAGYTF	TGCGCCAGCAGCTTGGCGGGCGCACAGGGAGCCGGCTACACCTTC
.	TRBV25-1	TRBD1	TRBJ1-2	CASSETGQGLYGYTF	TGTGCCAGCAGTGAAACTGGACAGGGTCTCTATGGCTACACCTTC
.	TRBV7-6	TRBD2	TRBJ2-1	CASSLVLAGGGIYNEQFF	TGTGCCAGCAGCTTAGTACTAGCGGGGGGCGGCATTTACAATGAGCAGTTCTTC
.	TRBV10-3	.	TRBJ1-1	CAISQQESNTEAFF	TGTGCCATCAGCCAACAGGAGTCTAACACTGAAGCTTTCTTT